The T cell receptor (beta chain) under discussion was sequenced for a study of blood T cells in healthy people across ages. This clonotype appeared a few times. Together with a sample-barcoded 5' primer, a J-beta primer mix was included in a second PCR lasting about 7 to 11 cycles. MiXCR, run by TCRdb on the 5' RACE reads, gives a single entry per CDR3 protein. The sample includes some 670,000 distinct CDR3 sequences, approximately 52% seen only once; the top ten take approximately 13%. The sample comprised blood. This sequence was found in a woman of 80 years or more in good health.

DNA for the CDR3: TGTGCCAGCAGCATTCGAGCGGGGGGGCAAAATGAGCAGTTCTTC. This gives the protein CASSIRAGGQNEQFF. This chain connects TRBV11-2 to TRBJ2-1; 10 bases fit TRBD2. The CDR3 loop spans 15 amino acids. V lost 5 bases and J lost 7; bases outside the gene matches: 8. CDR1 and CDR2 (germline): SGHAT, FQNNGV.